Given below is one TCR beta chain in context. Antigen unknown. Produced via immunoSEQ multiplex PCR; TCRdb's table is partial and in-frame only. The sample lists about 120,000 clones, around nine tenths seen once, with 2% to 2.5% in the top ten. The sample originates from a study of T cell responses to AZD1222 COVID-19 vaccine. The V gene end was trimmed by 9 bases and the J gene end by 0 bases; junction bases not matched to a gene: 4. The length of the CDR3 is 16 residues. Germline-derived CDR1 and CDR2 are MDHEN and SYDVKM. Findings and caveats of the study: Regions left unmutated in variants are reportedly the target of nearly half of spike-specific TCRs. At baseline, seropositivity was found in only six or seven AZD1222 recipients. In all cases, repertoires were sampled only after the peak T cell response. Donors in the cohort were predominantly white British and more often female, and clonal diversity was possibly underestimated.

This specimen was peripheral blood, taken on day 0 of AZD1222 vaccination. The sequence was collected from an adult in good health. This chain links TRBV28 with TRBJ2-6; the match to TRBD1 covers 11 bases. In nucleotides, the CDR3 is TGTGCCAGTTCCGGGACAGGGGGCTCTGGGGCCAACGTCCTGACTTTC. Translating it yields CASSGTGGSGANVLTF.